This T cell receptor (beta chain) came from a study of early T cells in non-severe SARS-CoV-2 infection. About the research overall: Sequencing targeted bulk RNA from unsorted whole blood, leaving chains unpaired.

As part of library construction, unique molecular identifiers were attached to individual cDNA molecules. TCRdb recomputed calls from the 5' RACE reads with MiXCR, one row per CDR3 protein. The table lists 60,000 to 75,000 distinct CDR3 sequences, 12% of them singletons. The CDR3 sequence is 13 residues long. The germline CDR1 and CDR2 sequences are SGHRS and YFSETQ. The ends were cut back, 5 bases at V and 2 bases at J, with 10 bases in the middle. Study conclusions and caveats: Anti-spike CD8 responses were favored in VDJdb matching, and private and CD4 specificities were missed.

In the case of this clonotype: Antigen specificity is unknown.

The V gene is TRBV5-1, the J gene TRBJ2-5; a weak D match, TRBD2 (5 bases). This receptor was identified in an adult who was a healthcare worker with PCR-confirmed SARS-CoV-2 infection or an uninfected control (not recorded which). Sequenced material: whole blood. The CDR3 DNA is TGCGCCAGCAGTTGGGAGTTACAAGAGACCCAGTACTTC. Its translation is CASSWELQETQYF. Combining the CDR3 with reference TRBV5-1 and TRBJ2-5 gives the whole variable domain KAGVTQTPRYLIKTRGQQVTLSCSPISGHRSVSWYQQTPGQGLQFLFEYFSETQRNKGNFPGRFSGRQFSNSRSEMNVSTLELGDSALYLCASSWELQETQYFGPGTRLLVL.